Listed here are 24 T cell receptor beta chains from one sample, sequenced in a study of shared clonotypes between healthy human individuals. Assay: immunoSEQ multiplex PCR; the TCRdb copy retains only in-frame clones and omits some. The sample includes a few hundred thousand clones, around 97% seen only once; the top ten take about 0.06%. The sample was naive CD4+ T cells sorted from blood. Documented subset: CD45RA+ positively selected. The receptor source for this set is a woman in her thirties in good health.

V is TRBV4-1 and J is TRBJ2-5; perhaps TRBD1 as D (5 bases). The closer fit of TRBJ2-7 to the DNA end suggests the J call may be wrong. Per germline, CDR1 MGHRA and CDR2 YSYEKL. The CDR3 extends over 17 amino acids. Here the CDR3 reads CASSQPTLGRQTYEQYF. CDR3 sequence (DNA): TGCGCCAGCAGCCAACCGACCCTGGGGCGCCAGACCTACGAGCAGTACTTC.

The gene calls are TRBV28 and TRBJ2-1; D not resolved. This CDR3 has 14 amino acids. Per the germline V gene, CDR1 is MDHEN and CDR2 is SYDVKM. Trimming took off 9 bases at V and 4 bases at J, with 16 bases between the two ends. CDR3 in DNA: TGTGCCAGAATCATAAGGCCTGGGTACAATGAGCAGTTCTTC. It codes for CARIIRPGYNEQFF.

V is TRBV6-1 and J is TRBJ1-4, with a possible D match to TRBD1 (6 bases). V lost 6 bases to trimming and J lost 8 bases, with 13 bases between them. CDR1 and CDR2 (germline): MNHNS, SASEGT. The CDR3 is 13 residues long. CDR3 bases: TGTGCCAGCAGCGCCGTCAGGGGAGAAAAACTGTTTTTT. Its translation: CASSAVRGEKLFF.

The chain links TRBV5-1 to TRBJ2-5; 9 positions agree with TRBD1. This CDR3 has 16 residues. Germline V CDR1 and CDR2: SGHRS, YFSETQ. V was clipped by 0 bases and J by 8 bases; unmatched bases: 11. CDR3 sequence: CASSLAGTGYPQTQYF. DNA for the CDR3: TGCGCCAGCAGCTTGGCCGGGACAGGGTATCCTCAAACCCAGTACTTC. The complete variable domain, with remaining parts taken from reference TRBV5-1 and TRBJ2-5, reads KAGVTQTPRYLIKTRGQQVTLSCSPISGHRSVSWYQQTPGQGLQFLFEYFSETQRNKGNFPGRFSGRQFSNSRSEMNVSTLELGDSALYLCASSLAGTGYPQTQYFGPGTRLLVL.

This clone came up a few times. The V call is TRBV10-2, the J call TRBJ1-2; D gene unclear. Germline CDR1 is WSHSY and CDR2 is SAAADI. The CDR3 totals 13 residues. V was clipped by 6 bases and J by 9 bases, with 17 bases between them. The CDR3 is CASSPGSSISYTF. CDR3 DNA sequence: TGCGCCAGCAGCCCCGGGAGTTCGATTAGCTACACCTTC.

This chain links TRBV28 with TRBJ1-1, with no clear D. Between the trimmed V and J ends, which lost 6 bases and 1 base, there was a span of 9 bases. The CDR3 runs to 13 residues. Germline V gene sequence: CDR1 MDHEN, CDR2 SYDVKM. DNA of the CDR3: TGTGCCAGCAGAAAAAAGGGGAACACTGAAGCTTTCTTT. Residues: CASRKKGNTEAFF. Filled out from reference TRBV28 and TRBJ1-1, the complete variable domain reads DVKVTQSSRYLVKRTGEKVFLECVQDMDHENMFWYRQDPGLGLRLIYFSYDVKMKEKGDIPEGYSVSREKKERFSLILESASTNQTSMYLCASRKKGNTEAFFGQGTRLTVV.

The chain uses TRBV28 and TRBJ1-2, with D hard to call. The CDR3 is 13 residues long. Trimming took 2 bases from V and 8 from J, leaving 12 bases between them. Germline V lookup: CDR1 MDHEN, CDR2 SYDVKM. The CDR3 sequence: CASSLSFRTGYTF. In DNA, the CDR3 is TGTGCCAGCAGTTTAAGTTTCCGGACCGGCTACACCTTC.

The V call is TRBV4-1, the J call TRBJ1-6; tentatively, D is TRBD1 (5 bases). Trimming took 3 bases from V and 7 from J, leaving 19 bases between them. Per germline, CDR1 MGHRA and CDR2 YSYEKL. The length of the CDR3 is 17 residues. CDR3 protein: CASSQGEGPLLNSPLHF. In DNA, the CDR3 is TGCGCCAGCAGCCAGGGGGAAGGGCCCCTGCTGAATTCACCCCTCCACTTT.

The CDR3, as DNA: TGTGCCAGCAGCGGAGAGGCGGGAGTAGATACGCAGTATTTT. Translated: CASSGEAGVDTQYF. The V and J genes are TRBV6-4 and TRBJ2-3; 7 bases are shared with TRBD2. Germline CDR1 is MRHNA and CDR2 is SNTAGT. This CDR3 region has 14 residues. Trimming removed 6 bases from V and 5 bases from J; junction bases left unmatched: 8.

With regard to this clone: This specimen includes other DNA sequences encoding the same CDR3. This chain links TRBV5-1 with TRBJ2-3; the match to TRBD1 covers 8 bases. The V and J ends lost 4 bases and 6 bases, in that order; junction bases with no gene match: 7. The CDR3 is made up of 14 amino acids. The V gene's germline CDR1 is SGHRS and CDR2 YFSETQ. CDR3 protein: CASSLGQGGDTQYF. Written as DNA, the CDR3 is TGCGCCAGCAGCCTAGGACAGGGAGGTGATACGCAGTATTTT. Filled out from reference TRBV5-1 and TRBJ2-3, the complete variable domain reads KAGVTQTPRYLIKTRGQQVTLSCSPISGHRSVSWYQQTPGQGLQFLFEYFSETQRNKGNFPGRFSGRQFSNSRSEMNVSTLELGDSALYLCASSLGQGGDTQYFGPGTRLTVL.

CDR3 region: CASSVDRATGELFF. The CDR3 bases are TGTGCCAGCAGCGTGGACAGGGCAACCGGGGAGCTGTTTTTT. The chain recombines TRBV9 with TRBJ2-2, with TRBD1 identical over 8 bases. The CDR3 runs to 14 residues. V was pared by 2 bases and J by 5 bases, with 2 bases of the junction left unmatched. Germline V gene lookup returns CDR1 SGDLS and CDR2 YYNGEE.

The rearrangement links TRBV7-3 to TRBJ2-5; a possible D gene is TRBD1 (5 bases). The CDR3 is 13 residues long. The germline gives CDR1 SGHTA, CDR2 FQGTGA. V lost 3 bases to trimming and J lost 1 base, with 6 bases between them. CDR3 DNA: TGTGCCAGCAGCTTCCAGGGCCAAGAGACCCAGTACTTC. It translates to CASSFQGQETQYF.

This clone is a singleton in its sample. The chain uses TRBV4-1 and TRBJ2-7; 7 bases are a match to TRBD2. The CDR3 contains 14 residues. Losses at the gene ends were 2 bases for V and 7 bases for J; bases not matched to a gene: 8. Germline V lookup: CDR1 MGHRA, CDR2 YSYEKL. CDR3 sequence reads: CASSQNGLVLEQYF. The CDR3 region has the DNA TGCGCCAGCAGCCAAAATGGACTAGTCCTAGAGCAGTACTTC.

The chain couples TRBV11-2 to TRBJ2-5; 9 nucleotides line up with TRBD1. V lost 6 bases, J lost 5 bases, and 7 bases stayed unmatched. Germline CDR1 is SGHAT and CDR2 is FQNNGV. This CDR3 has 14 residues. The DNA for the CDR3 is TGTGCCAGCAGACAACAGGGGGCGCGGGAGACCCAGTACTTC. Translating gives CASRQQGARETQYF.

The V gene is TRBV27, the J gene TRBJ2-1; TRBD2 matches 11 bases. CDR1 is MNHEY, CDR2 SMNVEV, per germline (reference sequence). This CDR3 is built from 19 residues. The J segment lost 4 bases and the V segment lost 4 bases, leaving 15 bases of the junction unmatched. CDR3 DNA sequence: TGTGCCAGCAGTTCTGGAGGCGGAAGAGCTAGCGGGAGGTACAATGAGCAGTTCTTC. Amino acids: CASSSGGGRASGRYNEQFF.

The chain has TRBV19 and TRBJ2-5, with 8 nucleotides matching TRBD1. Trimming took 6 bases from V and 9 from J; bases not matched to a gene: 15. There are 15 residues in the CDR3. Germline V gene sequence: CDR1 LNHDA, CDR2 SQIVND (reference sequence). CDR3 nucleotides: TGTGCCAGTAGCCTATCGGCAGGGGGCCCTGTTTCCCAGTACTTC. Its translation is CASSLSAGGPVSQYF.

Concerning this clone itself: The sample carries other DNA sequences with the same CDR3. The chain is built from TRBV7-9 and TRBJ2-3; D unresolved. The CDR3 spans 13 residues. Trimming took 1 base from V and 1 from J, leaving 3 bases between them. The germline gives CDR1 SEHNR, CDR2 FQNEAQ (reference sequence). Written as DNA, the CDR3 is TGTGCCAGCAGCTTAGGCGGCACAGATACGCAGTATTTT. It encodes CASSLGGTDTQYF.

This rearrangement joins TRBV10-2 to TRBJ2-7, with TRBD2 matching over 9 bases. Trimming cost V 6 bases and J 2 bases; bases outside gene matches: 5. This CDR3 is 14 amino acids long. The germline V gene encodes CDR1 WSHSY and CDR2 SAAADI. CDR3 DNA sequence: TGCGCCAGCAGATTAGCGGGAGCCCCCTACGAGCAGTACTTC. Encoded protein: CASRLAGAPYEQYF.

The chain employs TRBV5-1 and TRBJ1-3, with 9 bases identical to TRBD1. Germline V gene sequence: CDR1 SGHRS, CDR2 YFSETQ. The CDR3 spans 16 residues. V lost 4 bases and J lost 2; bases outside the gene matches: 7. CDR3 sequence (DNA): TGCGCCAGCAGCACCAGCGGGACAGGGCCTGGAAACACCATATATTTT. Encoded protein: CASSTSGTGPGNTIYF.

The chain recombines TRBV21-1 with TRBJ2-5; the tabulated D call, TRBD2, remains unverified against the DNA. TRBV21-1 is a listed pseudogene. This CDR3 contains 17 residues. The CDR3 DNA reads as TGTGCCAGCAGCAGGGAGGAGGAGCGCCGGTCGAGGGAGACCCAGTACTTC. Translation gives CASSREEERRSRETQYF.

The CDR3 DNA reads TGTGCCAGCAGCTTAATGGGGAGGGCAACAAATCAGCCCCAGCATTTT. It specifies CASSLMGRATNQPQHF. V is TRBV7-8 and J is TRBJ1-5; D not certain. Germline V gene data show CDR1 as SGHVS and CDR2 as FQNEAQ. CDR3 length equals 16 residues. Trimming shortened V by 2 bases and J by 4 bases, and 15 bases separated the two germline ends.

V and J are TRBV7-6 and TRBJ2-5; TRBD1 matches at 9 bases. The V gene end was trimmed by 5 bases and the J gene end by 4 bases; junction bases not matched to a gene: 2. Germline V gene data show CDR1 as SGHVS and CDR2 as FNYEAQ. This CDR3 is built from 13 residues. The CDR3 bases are TGTGCCAGCAGCCCGGGACAGGGAGAGACCCAGTACTTC. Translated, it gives CASSPGQGETQYF.

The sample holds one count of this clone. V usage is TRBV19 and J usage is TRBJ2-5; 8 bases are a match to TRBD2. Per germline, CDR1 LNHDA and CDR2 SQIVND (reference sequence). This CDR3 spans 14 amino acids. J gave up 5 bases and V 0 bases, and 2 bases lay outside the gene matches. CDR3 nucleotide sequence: TGTGCCAGTAGTATAGATAGCGGGGTCGAGACCCAGTACTTC. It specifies CASSIDSGVETQYF.

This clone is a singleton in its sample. CDR3 in amino acids: CASSFKGTSGYEQYF. The CDR3 DNA follows: TGTGCCAGCAGTTTTAAGGGGACTAGCGGCTACGAGCAGTACTTC. V and J are TRBV27 and TRBJ2-7; 11 bases map to TRBD2. CDR3 length equals 15 residues. The trim removed 3 bases at V and 3 bases at J, leaving 4 bases unmatched. Germline V gene lookup returns CDR1 MNHEY and CDR2 SMNVEV (reference sequence).